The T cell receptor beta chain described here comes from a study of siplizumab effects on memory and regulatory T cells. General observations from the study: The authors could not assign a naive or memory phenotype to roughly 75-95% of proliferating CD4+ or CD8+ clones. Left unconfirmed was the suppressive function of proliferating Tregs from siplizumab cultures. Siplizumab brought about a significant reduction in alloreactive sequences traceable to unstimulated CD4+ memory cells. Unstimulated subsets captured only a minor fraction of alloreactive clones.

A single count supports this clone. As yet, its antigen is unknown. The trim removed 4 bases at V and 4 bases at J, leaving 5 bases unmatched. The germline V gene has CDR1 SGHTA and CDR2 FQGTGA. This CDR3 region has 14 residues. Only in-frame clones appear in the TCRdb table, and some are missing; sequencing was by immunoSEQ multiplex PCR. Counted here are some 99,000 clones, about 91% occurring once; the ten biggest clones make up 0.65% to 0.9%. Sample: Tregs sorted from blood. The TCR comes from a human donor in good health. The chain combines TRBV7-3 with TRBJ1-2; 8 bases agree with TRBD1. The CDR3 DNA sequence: TGTGCCAGCAGCTCTGCCGGGACAGGCTATGGCTACACCTTC. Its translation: CASSSAGTGYGYTF.